The next 19 T cell receptor beta chains were all read from a single sample in a study of blood T cell repertoires in COVID-19. Clones were sequenced by immunoSEQ multiplex PCR, and TCRdb holds only the in-frame ones, with some missing. The sample includes about 190,000 clones, 86% seen only once; the top ten take 20% to 25%. The sample taken for sequencing was PBMCs or T cells enriched from blood (not recorded which). These receptors were collected from a woman aged 40-49 years in a cohort exposed to, infected with or recovered from COVID-19 (not recorded which).

The chain is built from TRBV12-5 and TRBJ2-4, with 9 positions matching TRBD1. CDR3 size: 19 residues. Losses at the gene ends were 1 base for V and 3 bases for J; bases not matched to a gene: 13. Germline CDR1 LGHNT, CDR2 FRNRAP. CDR3 region: CASGLGGTGSRDLKNIQYF. The CDR3 nucleotides read TGTGCTAGTGGTTTGGGGGGGACAGGGTCGAGGGACCTCAAAAACATTCAGTACTTC.

The chain has TRBV7-2 and TRBJ1-2, with D possibly being TRBD1 (5 bases). Germline V gene data show CDR1 as SGHTA and CDR2 as FQGNSA. This CDR3 comprises 15 residues. V shed 1 base and J shed 8 bases, with 17 bases lying between them. As DNA, the CDR3 is TGTGCCAGCAGCTTAGGGCGGGGCGCTTTTCAAGGCTACACCTTC. It specifies CASSLGRGAFQGYTF.

J is TRBJ2-1 and V is TRBV29-1; D is unresolved. This CDR3 spans 16 amino acids. V dropped 1 base and J dropped 7 bases, with 20 bases sitting between them. Germline-derived CDR1 and CDR2 are SQVTM and ANQGSEA. CDR3 amino acids: CSVEGSSFSLRNEQFF. CDR3 bases: TGCAGCGTTGAAGGGTCCAGCTTCTCACTGCGGAATGAGCAGTTCTTC.

This chain connects TRBV19 to TRBJ2-1; D uncertain. Trimming pared 1 base from V and 0 bases from J, leaving 10 bases between. Germline assignment: CDR1 LNHDA and CDR2 SQIVND (reference sequence). There are 16 residues in the CDR3. The CDR3 reads CASSIGLLSSYNEQFF. The CDR3 DNA sequence: TGTGCCAGTAGTATAGGTCTTTTGAGCTCCTACAATGAGCAGTTCTTC.

V gene TRBV9 combines with J gene TRBJ2-1, with TRBD2 matching 8 bases. This CDR3 is built from 16 residues. CDR1 SGDLS and CDR2 YYNGEE come from the germline V gene. J was trimmed by 3 bases and V by 3 bases; bases with no gene match: 8. The CDR3 nucleotides read TGTGCCAGCAGCGCACAAAGCGGGAGCGGCTACAATGAGCAGTTCTTC. Its protein is CASSAQSGSGYNEQFF.

The chain links TRBV6-5 to TRBJ1-1; 7 nucleotides align to TRBD1. From germline, CDR1 is MNHEY and CDR2 SVGAGI. The CDR3 is 15 amino acids. Unmatched junction bases numbered 11, after V lost 7 bases and J lost 3 bases. The CDR3 DNA sequence: TGTGCCAGCATTATCGACAGGGTTGGGGACACTGAAGCTTTCTTT. It specifies CASIIDRVGDTEAFF.

In this sample, this clone turned up a few times. This chain links TRBV7-8 with TRBJ1-6; TRBD1 might be the D (6 bases). The V gene's germline CDR1 is SGHVS and CDR2 FQNEAQ. This CDR3 has 14 amino acids. The V gene lost 1 base and the J gene lost 7 bases, with 8 bases spanning the gap. The CDR3 coding sequence is TGTGCCAGCAGCTTAGGGGGGCTCAATTCACCCCTCCACTTT. This translates into CASSLGGLNSPLHF.

The CDR3 sequence: CASSPGTGFIAKNIQYF. The CDR3 nucleotides read TGTGCCAGCTCACCCGGGACAGGATTTATAGCCAAAAACATTCAGTACTTC. The V call is TRBV18, the J call TRBJ2-4; 8 nucleotides match TRBD1. The CDR3 consists of 17 residues. The trim removed 3 bases at V and 0 bases at J, leaving 7 bases unmatched. In germline, CDR1 is KGHSH, CDR2 LQKENI.

This clone was observed a few times. The chain combines TRBV15 with TRBJ2-2; perhaps TRBD1 as D (7 bases). The length of the CDR3 is 15 residues. Per the germline V gene, CDR1 is LNHNV and CDR2 is YYDKDF (reference sequence). V was clipped by 5 bases and J by 1 base, with 11 bases between them. The CDR3 sequence: CATSRGTENTGELFF. CDR3 nucleotide sequence: TGTGCCACCAGCCGGGGGACAGAGAACACCGGGGAGCTGTTTTTT.

V gene TRBV6-2 or TRBV6-3 combines with J gene TRBJ1-2; possible D gene TRBD1, 5 bases. Trimming pared 2 bases from V and 0 bases from J, leaving 10 bases between. This CDR3 spans 15 amino acids. The germline CDR1 and CDR2 sequences are MNHEY and SVGEGT. In DNA form, the CDR3 reads TGTGCCAGCAGTTACGGATGGACAACTAACTATGGCTACACCTTC. Translating it yields CASSYGWTTNYGYTF.

The chain has TRBV4-2 and TRBJ2-3, with a weak D call TRBD1 (5 bases). This CDR3 region has 16 residues. With 1 base removed from V and 0 bases from J, the gap between germline ends came to 11 bases. Germline V gene data show CDR1 as LGHNA and CDR2 as YNFKEQ. The CDR3 region is CASSQGWTSSTDTQYF. The CDR3 region has the DNA TGTGCCAGCAGCCAAGGATGGACATCTAGCACAGATACGCAGTATTTT.

The chain recombines TRBV11-3 with TRBJ1-1, with 7 bases matching TRBD1. The germline CDR1 and CDR2 sequences are SGHNT and YENEEA. The CDR3 has 15 amino acids. The V and J ends lost 5 bases and 0 bases, in that order; junction bases with no gene match: 6. The CDR3 DNA follows: TGTGCCAGCAGCCTCCACGACAGGGTGAACACTGAAGCTTTCTTT. Translation gives CASSLHDRVNTEAFF.

The genes are TRBV11-2 and TRBJ2-2; D unresolved. This CDR3 is 12 amino acids long. Germline CDR1 is SGHAT and CDR2 is FQNNGV. The V and J ends lost 8 bases and 5 bases respectively, with 9 bases between them. The CDR3 loop is CASGPGTGELFF. The CDR3 DNA reads as TGTGCCAGCGGGCCTGGGACCGGGGAGCTGTTTTTT.

The chain is built from TRBV19 and TRBJ2-7; 9 positions match TRBD2. V shed 2 bases, J shed 4 bases, and the junction held 6 bases outside the gene matches. The CDR3 is 15 amino acids. Germline V gene lookup returns CDR1 LNHDA and CDR2 SQIVND (reference sequence). CDR3 residues: CASSIRLAGVYEQYF. Here the CDR3 DNA reads TGTGCCAGTAGTATACGATTAGCGGGAGTATACGAGCAGTACTTC.

The V call is TRBV24-1, the J call TRBJ1-2, with a possible D match to TRBD1 (5 bases). The germline CDR1 and CDR2 sequences are KGHDR and SFDVKD. CDR3 size: 14 residues. Trimming removed 1 base from V and 5 bases from J, with 10 bases in between. CDR3 region: CATSDFGTPYGYTF. The CDR3, as DNA: TGTGCCACCAGTGATTTTGGGACTCCATATGGCTACACCTTC.

V usage is TRBV20-1 and J usage is TRBJ2-1; D not resolved. CDR3 length: 11 residues. Germline CDR1 DFQATT, CDR2 SNEGSKA (reference sequence). Trimming left V 1 base short and J 10 bases short, with 8 bases between. Here the CDR3 reads CSARAPSEQFF. The CDR3 DNA reads TGCAGTGCTAGAGCCCCATCCGAGCAGTTCTTC.

This clone was observed a single time. The chain has TRBV10-3 and TRBJ1-1; D is unresolved. CDR1 and CDR2 (germline): ENHRY, SYGVKD. Between the trimmed V and J ends, which lost 3 bases and 4 bases, there was a span of 9 bases. CDR3 length: 13 residues. The CDR3 is CAISDLFVTEAFF. The CDR3 bases are TGTGCCATCAGTGACCTCTTTGTCACTGAAGCTTTCTTT.

The CDR3 loop is CASSEDRGDQPQHF. Here the CDR3 DNA reads TGTGCCAGCAGTGAGGACAGGGGTGATCAGCCCCAGCATTTT. V and J are TRBV6-4 and TRBJ1-5; 9 nucleotides line up with TRBD1. The CDR3 has 14 amino acids. Trimming cost V 3 bases and J 5 bases; bases outside gene matches: 2. CDR1 and CDR2 from the germline V gene are MRHNA and SNTAGT.

This clone showed up just a few times. The chain carries TRBV28 and TRBJ1-1; D may be TRBD1 (5 bases). Germline CDR1 is MDHEN and CDR2 is SYDVKM. The CDR3 is made up of 11 amino acids. The V gene lost 8 bases and the J gene lost 5 bases, with 9 bases spanning the gap. Here the CDR3 reads CASWGGTEAFF. The DNA of the CDR3 is TGTGCCAGCTGGGGGGGGACTGAAGCTTTCTTT.